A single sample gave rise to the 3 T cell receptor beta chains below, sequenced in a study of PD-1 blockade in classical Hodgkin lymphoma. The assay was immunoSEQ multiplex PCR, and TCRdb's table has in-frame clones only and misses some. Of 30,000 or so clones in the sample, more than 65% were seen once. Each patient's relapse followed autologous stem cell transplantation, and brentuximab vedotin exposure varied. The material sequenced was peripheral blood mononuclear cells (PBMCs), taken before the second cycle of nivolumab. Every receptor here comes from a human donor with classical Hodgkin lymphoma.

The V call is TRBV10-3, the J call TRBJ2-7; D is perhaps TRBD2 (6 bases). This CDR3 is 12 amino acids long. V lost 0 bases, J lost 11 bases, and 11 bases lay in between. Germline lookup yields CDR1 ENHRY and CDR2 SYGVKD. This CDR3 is CAISESAREEYF. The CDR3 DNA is TGTGCCATCAGTGAGTCGGCGAGGGAGGAGTACTTC.

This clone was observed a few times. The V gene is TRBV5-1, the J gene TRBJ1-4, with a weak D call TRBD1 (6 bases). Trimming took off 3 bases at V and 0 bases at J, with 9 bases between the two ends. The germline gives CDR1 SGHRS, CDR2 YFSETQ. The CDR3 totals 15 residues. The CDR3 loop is CASSYTGTTNEKLFF. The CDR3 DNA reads TGCGCCAGCAGCTATACAGGGACAACTAATGAAAAACTGTTTTTT.

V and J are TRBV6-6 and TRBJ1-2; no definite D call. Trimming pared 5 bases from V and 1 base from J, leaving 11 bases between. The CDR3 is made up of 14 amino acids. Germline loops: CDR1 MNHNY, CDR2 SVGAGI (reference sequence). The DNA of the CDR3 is TGTGCCAGCAGTCACGGACTGAATAACTATGGCTACACCTTC. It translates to CASSHGLNNYGYTF.